Sequencing of this T cell receptor (beta chain) was carried out in a study of blood T cells in healthy people across ages. Alongside a J-beta primer mix, a sample-barcoded 5' primer served in a second PCR lasting roughly 6 to 12 cycles. Each CDR3 protein gets one entry after TCRdb re-called the 5' RACE reads with MiXCR. The sample lists roughly 800,000 distinct CDR3 sequences; roughly 25% were seen once. About 10 milliliters of peripheral blood were drawn from each donor into EDTA-treated tubes. CDR1 is SGHTA and CDR2 is FQGNSA in the germline V gene. This CDR3 is 15 amino acids long. Trimming at V came to 5 bases and at J to 4 bases, leaving 10 bases not matched to a gene. Study outcomes and limitations: Versus aged donors, long-lived donors had higher diversity and more naive CD4+ cells.

On this clonotype: No antigen is known for it.

The data also belong to a second study, concerning T cells of mothers and their children. That work states: In cDNA synthesis, all of the extracted RNA was used at around 1.4 ug per 15 ul. Added by the second PCR's M1S primer were sample barcodes and 2-4 random nucleotides.

The material sequenced was blood. The sequence derives from a boy aged 5 to 17 in good health. V gene TRBV7-2 combines with J gene TRBJ2-5; 7 bases align to TRBD1. The CDR3 sequence: CASSPGQAERETQYF. The CDR3 nucleotides read TGTGCCAGCAGCCCTGGACAGGCGGAGAGAGAGACCCAGTACTTC.